One T cell receptor beta chain is described in this entry. Its antigen is not yet known. It has no much larger one-base neighbor in the sample; base qualities were not kept. Genomic DNA was extracted from sorted cells with the Quick-DNA Microprep Kit. TCRbeta DNA was amplified with the immunoSEQ hsTCRbeta kit following the manufacturer's protocol. TCRbeta libraries were sequenced on an Illumina MiSeq instrument. The authors processed their data as follows. Once out-of-frame sequences had been removed, 2,200,000 or so distinct TCRbeta sequences were left, which works out to an average of roughly 72,000 per individual. Each individual was scored according to the count of roughly 170 previously reported CMV-associated TCRbeta sequences and the total productive distinct TCRbeta count. A beta-binomial model was reimplemented in Python, and scikit-learn random forests with default parameters were trained on data from the US cohort. Classifier performance on the Belgian cohort was summarized as median AUC with percentile confidence intervals over 10,000 bootstrap iterations. The immuneACCESS repertoire file appears here via TCRdb, limited to in-frame rearrangements. These files lack a portion of the clones; in checked studies, under half of the deficit traces to unresolved V genes, and the cause of the others is not known. The D gene and trimming were derived from the DNA, and the V and J assignments and clone size from that table. The sample has 50,000 to 65,000 clones on record, about 73% of them singletons. More than 2.5% of the sample comes from the top ten.

Based on the germline V gene (reference sequence), the CDR1 and CDR2 sequences are SEHNR and FQNEAQ. The CDR3 goes from the cysteine to the phenylalanine over 13 residues. Just CDR3 DNA is preserved here, 39 bases in frame from base 1. Trimming removed 0 bases from V and 7 bases from J, leaving 7 bases between the germline ends. The data were obtained in a study of memory CD4+ T cells and cytomegalovirus serostatus (dated by TCRdb to the late 2010s). Notes on the research overall: A total of roughly 33 healthy Belgian adults, of whom 9 were CMV seropositive and about 24 were CMV seronegative, were included in the cohort. CD4+ memory TCRbeta repertoires of a Belgian cohort with known cytomegalovirus serostatus were sequenced in order to replicate a published TCR-based CMV serostatus classifier. What the research found in general, with its limitations: Among the 160 or so previously reported CMV-associated TCRbeta sequences, approximately 67 showed up in the CD4+ memory repertoires, with each one found in between one and five individuals. Only CD4+CD45RO+ memory cells were sequenced, in contrast to the original study, which included naive and memory CD4+ and CD8+ populations. The results were interpreted as suggesting that the CMV-associated TCR signature is mostly present in the CD4+ memory repertoire. For CMV serostatus prediction, a median bootstrapped AUC of approximately 0.95 was reached with the original framework, and a median bootstrapped AUC of about 0.91 was reached with a US-trained random forest. The original-framework classifier achieved a median bootstrapped AUC of almost 0.97 with a 95% CI of 0.76-1.00 on the Belgian cohort.

Single viable CD3+CD4+CD8-CD45RO+ cells were sorted as memory CD4+ T cells on a FACSAria II. CMV serostatus was assessed using a Roche Elecsys assay, by which serum IgG against CMV pp150, pp28, p38 and p52 was detected. Following thawing, total CD4+ T cells were enriched through positive selection using CD4 magnetic microbeads. The samples came from a separate study whose specific focus was interrogating the CD4+ T cell memory repertoire. Peripheral blood mononuclear cells were isolated and cryopreserved according to standard operating procedures, and serum was stored at -80 degrees C. CD3-PerCP (BW264/56), CD4-APC (RPA-T4), CD45RO-PE (UCHT1) and CD8-Pacific Orange (3B5) antibodies were used for staining, and non-viable cells were excluded with Sytox blue.

Sequenced: memory CD4+ T cells from blood. The rearrangement combines TRBV7-9 with TRBJ2-1; D gene: possibly TRBD1, on 5 matching bases. The sequence derives from an adult in good health and CMV-seropositive. The CDR3 loop reads CASSLADTNEQFF. The nucleotide sequence reads TGTGCCAGCAGCTTAGCGGACACGAATGAGCAGTTCTTC.